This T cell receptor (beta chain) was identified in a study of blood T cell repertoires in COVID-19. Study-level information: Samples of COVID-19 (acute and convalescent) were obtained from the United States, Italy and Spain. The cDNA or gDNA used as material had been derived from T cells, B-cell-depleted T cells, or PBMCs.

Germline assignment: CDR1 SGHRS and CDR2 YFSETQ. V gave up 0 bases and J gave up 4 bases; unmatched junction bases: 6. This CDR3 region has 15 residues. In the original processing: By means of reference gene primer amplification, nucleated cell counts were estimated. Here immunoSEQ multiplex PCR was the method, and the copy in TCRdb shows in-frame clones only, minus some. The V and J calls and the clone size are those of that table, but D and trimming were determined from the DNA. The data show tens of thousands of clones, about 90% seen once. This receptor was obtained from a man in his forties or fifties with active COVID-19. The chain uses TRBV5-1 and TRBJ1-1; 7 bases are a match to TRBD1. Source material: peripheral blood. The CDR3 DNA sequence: TGCGCCAGCAGCTTGGCCACAGGGGTGGGCACTGAAGCTTTCTTT. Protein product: CASSLATGVGTEAFF.